This T cell receptor (beta chain) was observed in a study of cytomegalovirus exposure and HLA in healthy donors. Germline trimming cut 10 bases from V and 4 bases from J; bases unmatched to any gene: 10. Per germline, CDR1 ENHRY and CDR2 SYGVKD. The CDR3 has 13 residues. The PCR was carried out with 60 Vbeta primers and 13 Jbeta primers. The data were produced by immunoSEQ multiplex PCR, yet TCRdb's version contains in-frame clones alone and is incomplete. Seen here are approximately 140,000 clones, 70% to 85% observed once, and the top ten hold around 1.7%. This TCR came from a boy younger than 18 in good health and CMV-seronegative. V usage is TRBV10-3 and J usage is TRBJ2-7, with TRBD2 matching 7 bases. The sequencing sample was made of PBMCs. In DNA form, the CDR3 reads TGTGCCACCTCTATGGGAGGGGTTTACGAGCAGTACTTC. This translates into CATSMGGVYEQYF.